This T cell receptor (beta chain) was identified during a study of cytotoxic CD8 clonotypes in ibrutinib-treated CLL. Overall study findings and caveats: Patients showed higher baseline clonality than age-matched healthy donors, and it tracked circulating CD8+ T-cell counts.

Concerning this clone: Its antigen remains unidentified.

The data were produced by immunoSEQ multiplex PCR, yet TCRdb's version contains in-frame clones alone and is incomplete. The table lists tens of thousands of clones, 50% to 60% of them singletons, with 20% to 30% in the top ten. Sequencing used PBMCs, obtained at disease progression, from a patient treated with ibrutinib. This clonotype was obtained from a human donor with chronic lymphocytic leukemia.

The CDR3 nucleotides are TGTGCCAGTAGGCGATCGGGACAGTTCAATCAGCCCCAGCATTTT. This gives the protein CASRRSGQFNQPQHF. The chain has TRBV19 and TRBJ1-5, with 7 positions matching TRBD1. The germline gives CDR1 LNHDA, CDR2 SQIVND (reference sequence). The ends lost 6 bases at V and 3 bases at J; junction bases unmatched: 8. The CDR3 length is 15 residues. The full variable domain, with the rest looked up from reference TRBV19 and TRBJ1-5, is DGGITQSPKYLFRKEGQNVTLSCEQNLNHDAMYWYRQDPGQGLRLIYYSQIVNDFQKGDIAEGYSVSREKKESFPLTVTSAQKNPTAFYLCASRRSGQFNQPQHFGDGTRLSIL.